These 9 T cell receptor beta chains were sequenced from one sample in a study of regulatory T cells in long-lasting Graves disease. Both iRepertoire HTBI primers and Arm-PCR of CDR3 regions were used to build the TCR beta libraries. MiXCR, run by TCRdb on the multiplex PCR reads, gives a single entry per CDR3 protein. The sample yields about 540,000 distinct CDR3 sequences, roughly 13% seen once. The time point was: newly diagnosed GD, antithyroid drugs for less than 3 months. PBMC RNA was the source of the TCR library. These same data were also listed under a study on T cells in Graves' hyperthyroidism and ophthalmopathy.

The sample consisted of peripheral blood mononuclear cells (PBMCs), taken at new diagnosis, from a patient treated with antithyroid drugs. These TCRs come from a man under 40 with Graves disease.

Turning to this clonotype: One junction end does not reproduce the germline sequence, and a read error may be involved. The chain recombines TRBV28 with TRBJ1-3, with 7 bases that match TRBD1. Germline V lookup: CDR1 MDHEN, CDR2 SYDVKM. The CDR3 extends over 14 amino acids. This chain's CDR3 is CAGSSTGSGNTIYF. The CDR3 DNA follows: TGTGCCGGCAGTTCGACAGGGTCTGGAAACACCATATATTTT.

The chain couples TRBV9 to TRBJ2-2; D is ambiguous. Germline CDR1 is SGDLS and CDR2 is YYNGEE. CDR3 size: 16 residues. Trimming removed 0 bases from V and 1 base from J, with 10 bases in between. Here the CDR3 reads CASSVELAENTGELFF. In DNA form, the CDR3 reads TGTGCCAGCAGCGTAGAACTGGCCGAGAACACCGGGGAGCTGTTTTTT.

This clonotype was observed at least ten times. J is TRBJ2-1 and V is TRBV12-3 or TRBV12-4; 13 nucleotides match TRBD2. V gave up 6 bases and J gave up 8 bases; unmatched junction bases: 7. CDR3 length: 15 residues. DNA for the CDR3: TGTGCCAGCAGCCTCTTGACTAGCGGGAGGTATGAGCAGTTCTTC. Translation: CASSLLTSGRYEQFF.

This clonotype showed up many times. V is TRBV7-9 and J is TRBJ1-1, with D unresolved. Germline V CDR1 and CDR2: SEHNR, FQNEAQ (reference sequence). The length of the CDR3 is 15 residues. The V end was cut by 0 bases, the J end by 0 bases, with 8 bases between. CDR3 sequence (DNA): TGTGCCAGCAGCTTAGCGGGCAGTATGAACACTGAAGCTTTCTTT. The encoded protein is CASSLAGSMNTEAFF.

This clonotype was detected a few times. This sequence joins TRBV6-1 and TRBJ2-3; 9 bases align to TRBD2. The V and J ends lost 6 bases and 2 bases, in that order; junction bases with no gene match: 3. CDR3 size: 14 residues. Per germline, CDR1 MNHNS and CDR2 SASEGT. The CDR3 region is CASSAGGNTDTQYF. Written as DNA, the CDR3 is TGTGCCAGCAGCGCGGGAGGGAACACAGATACGCAGTATTTT.

This clonotype has at least ten counts. The chain employs TRBV28 and TRBJ2-7, with D perhaps TRBD2 (7 bases). Trimming left V 3 bases short and J 0 bases short, with 12 bases between. The CDR3 totals 15 residues. Germline CDR1 is MDHEN and CDR2 is SYDVKM. CDR3 loop: CASSFEGGGSYEQYF. Here the CDR3 DNA reads TGTGCCAGCAGTTTCGAAGGGGGGGGCTCCTACGAGCAGTACTTC.

This clonotype was picked up many times. The gene calls are TRBV7-3 and TRBJ1-1, with D possibly matching TRBD1 (5 bases). Germline lookup yields CDR1 SGHTA and CDR2 FQGTGA. The V end lost 0 bases, the J end lost 5 bases, and 10 bases lay between the germline ends. The CDR3 length is 14 residues. The CDR3 DNA reads TGTGCCAGCAGCTTAACGCAGGGAGAAACTGAAGCTTTCTTT. Amino acid sequence: CASSLTQGETEAFF.

At least ten counts were recorded for this clonotype. The chain uses TRBV6-9 and TRBJ2-1, with 11 bases identical to TRBD2. Germline CDR1 MNHGY, CDR2 SVAAGI. CDR3 size: 15 residues. Trimming at V came to 3 bases and at J to 7 bases, leaving 5 bases not matched to a gene. CDR3 nucleotide sequence: TGTGCCAGCAGTTACCTAGCGGGAGGAGATAATGAGCAGTTCTTC. This sequence encodes CASSYLAGGDNEQFF.

The J gene is TRBJ2-7, the V gene TRBV27; D unresolved. V was trimmed by 0 bases and J by 3 bases, leaving 9 bases between them. Germline CDR1 and CDR2: MNHEY and SMNVEV (reference sequence). This CDR3 comprises 14 residues. CDR3 DNA: TGTGCCAGCAGTTTATCCTCCTCGTACTACGAGCAGTACTTC. Its translation: CASSLSSSYYEQYF.